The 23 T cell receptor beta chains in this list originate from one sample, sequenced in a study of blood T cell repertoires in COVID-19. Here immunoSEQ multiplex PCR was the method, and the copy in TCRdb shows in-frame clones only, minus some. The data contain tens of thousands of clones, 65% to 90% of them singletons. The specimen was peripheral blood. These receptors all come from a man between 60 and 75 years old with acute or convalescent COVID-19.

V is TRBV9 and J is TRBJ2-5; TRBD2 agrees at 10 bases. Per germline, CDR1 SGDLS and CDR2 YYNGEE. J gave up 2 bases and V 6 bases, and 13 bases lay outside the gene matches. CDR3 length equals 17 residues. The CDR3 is CASTPGYSGGPQETQYF. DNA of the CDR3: TGTGCCAGCACCCCAGGGTATAGCGGGGGGCCTCAAGAGACCCAGTACTTC. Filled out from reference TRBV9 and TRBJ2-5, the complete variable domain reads DSGVTQTPKHLITATGQRVTLRCSPRSGDLSVYWYQQSLDQGLQFLIQYYNGEERAKGNILERFSAQQFPDLHSELNLSSLELGDSALYFCASTPGYSGGPQETQYFGPGTRLLVL.

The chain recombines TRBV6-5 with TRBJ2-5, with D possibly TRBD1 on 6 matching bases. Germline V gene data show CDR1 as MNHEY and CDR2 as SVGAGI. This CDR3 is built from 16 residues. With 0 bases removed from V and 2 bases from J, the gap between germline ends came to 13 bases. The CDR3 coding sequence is TGTGCCAGCAGTTACTCGATTGGCAGGGGACAAGAGACCCAGTACTTC. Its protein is CASSYSIGRGQETQYF.

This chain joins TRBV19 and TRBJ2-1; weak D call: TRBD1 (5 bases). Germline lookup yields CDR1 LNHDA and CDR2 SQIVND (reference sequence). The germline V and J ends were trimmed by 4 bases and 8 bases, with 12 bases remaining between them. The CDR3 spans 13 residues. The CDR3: CASSNRARDEQFF. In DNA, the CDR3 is TGTGCCAGTAGTAATCGAGCCAGGGATGAGCAGTTCTTC.

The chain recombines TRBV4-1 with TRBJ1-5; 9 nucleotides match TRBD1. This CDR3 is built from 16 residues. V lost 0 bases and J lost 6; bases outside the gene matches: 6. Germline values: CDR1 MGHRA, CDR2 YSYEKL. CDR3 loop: CASSQEGGTGFQPQHF. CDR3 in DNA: TGCGCCAGCAGCCAAGAAGGGGGGACAGGGTTTCAGCCCCAGCATTTT.

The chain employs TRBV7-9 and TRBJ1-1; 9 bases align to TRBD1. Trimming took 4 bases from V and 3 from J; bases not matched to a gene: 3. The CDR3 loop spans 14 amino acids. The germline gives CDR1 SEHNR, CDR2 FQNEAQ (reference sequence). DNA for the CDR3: TGTGCCAGCAGCTCGCGACAGGGGGACACTGAAGCTTTCTTT. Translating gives CASSSRQGDTEAFF.

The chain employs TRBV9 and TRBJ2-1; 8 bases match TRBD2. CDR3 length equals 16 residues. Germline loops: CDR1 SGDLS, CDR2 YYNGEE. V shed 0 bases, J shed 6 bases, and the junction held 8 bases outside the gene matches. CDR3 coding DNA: TGTGCCAGCAGCGTAGCGGGGAGCGGGGGCGGCAATGAGCAGTTCTTC. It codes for CASSVAGSGGGNEQFF.

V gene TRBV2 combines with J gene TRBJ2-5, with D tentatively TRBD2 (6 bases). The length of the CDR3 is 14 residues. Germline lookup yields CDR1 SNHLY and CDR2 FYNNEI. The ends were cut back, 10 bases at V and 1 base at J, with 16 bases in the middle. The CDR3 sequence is CATGTHGGQETQYF. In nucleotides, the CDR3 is TGTGCCACCGGCACCCACGGGGGCCAAGAGACCCAGTACTTC.

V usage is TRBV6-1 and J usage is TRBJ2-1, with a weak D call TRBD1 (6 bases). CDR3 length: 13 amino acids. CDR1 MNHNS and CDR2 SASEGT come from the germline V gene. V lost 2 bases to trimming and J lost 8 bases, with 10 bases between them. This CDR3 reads CASSETGYHEQFF. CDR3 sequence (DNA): TGTGCCAGCAGTGAAACAGGGTACCATGAGCAGTTCTTC.

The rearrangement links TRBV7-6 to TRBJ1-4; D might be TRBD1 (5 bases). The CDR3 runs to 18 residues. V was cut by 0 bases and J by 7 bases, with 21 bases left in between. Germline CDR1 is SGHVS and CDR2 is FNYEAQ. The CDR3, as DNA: TGTGCCAGCAGCTTAGCGGGGGAGGCGACCCTAAGGGGTGAAAAACTGTTTTTT. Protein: CASSLAGEATLRGEKLFF.

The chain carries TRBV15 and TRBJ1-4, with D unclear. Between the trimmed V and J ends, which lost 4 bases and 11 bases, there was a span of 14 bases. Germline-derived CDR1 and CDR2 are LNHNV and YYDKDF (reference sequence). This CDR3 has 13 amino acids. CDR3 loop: CATSTVPENKLFF. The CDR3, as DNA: TGTGCCACCAGCACAGTACCTGAAAATAAACTGTTTTTT.

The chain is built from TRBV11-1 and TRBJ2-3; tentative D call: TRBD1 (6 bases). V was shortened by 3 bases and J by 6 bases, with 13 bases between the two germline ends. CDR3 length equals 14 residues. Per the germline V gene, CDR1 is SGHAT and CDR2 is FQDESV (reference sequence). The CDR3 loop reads CASSFQGISDTQYF. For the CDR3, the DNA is TGTGCCAGCAGCTTCCAGGGGATCAGTGATACGCAGTATTTT. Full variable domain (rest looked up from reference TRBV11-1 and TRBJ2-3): EAEVAQSPRYKITEKSQAVAFWCDPISGHATLYWYRQILGQGPELLVQFQDESVVDDSQLPKDRFSAERLKGVDSTLKIQPAELGDSAMYLCASSFQGISDTQYFGPGTRLTVL.

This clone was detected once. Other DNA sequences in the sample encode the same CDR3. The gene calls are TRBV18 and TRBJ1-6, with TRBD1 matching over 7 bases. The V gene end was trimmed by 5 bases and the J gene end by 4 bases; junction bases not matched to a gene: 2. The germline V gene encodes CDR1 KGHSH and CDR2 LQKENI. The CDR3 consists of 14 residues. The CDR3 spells CASSRDRYNSPLHF. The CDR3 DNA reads TGTGCCAGCTCAAGGGACAGATATAATTCACCCCTCCACTTT.

The CDR3 coding sequence is TGTGCCAGCAGTTACTCGGGAGGACCCGGTGAAAAACTGTTTTTT. Residues: CASSYSGGPGEKLFF. V and J are TRBV6-5 and TRBJ1-4; D is uncertain. The CDR3 is made up of 15 amino acids. Germline V CDR1 and CDR2: MNHEY, SVGAGI. The V and J ends lost 0 bases and 7 bases respectively, with 12 bases between them.

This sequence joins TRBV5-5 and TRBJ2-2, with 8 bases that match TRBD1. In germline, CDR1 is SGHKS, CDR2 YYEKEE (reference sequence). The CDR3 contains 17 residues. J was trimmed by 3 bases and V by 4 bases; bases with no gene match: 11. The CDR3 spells CASSQSRTGSYTGELFF. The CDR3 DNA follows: TGTGCCAGCAGCCAGAGCCGGACAGGGTCCTACACCGGGGAGCTGTTTTTT.

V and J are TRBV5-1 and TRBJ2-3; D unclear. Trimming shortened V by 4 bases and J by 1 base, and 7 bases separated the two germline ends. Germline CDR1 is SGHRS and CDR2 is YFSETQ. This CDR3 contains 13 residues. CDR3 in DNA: TGCGCCAGCAGCGAACCGGGCACAGATACGCAGTATTTT. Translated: CASSEPGTDTQYF. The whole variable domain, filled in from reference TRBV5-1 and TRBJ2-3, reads KAGVTQTPRYLIKTRGQQVTLSCSPISGHRSVSWYQQTPGQGLQFLFEYFSETQRNKGNFPGRFSGRQFSNSRSEMNVSTLELGDSALYLCASSEPGTDTQYFGPGTRLTVL.

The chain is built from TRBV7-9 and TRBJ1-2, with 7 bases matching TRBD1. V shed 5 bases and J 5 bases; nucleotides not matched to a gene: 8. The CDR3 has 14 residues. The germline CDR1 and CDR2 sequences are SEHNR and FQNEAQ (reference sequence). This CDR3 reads CASSKDRVSYGYTF. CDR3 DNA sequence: TGTGCCAGCAGCAAAGACAGGGTCTCGTATGGCTACACCTTC.

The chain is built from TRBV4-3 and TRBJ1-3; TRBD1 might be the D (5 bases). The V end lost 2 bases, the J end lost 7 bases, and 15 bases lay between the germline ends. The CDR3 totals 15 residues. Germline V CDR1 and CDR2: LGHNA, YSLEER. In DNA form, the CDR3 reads TGCGCCAGCAGCCAAAGGCCAGGGCCGAGGAACACCATATATTTT. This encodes CASSQRPGPRNTIYF.

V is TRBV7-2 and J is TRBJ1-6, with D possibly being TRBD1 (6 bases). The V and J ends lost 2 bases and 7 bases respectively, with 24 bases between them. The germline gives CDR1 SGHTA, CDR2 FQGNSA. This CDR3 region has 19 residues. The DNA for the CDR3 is TGTGCCAGCAGCTTATCATTCCGGAAGTCGGGACACATGAATTCACCCCTCCACTTT. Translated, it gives CASSLSFRKSGHMNSPLHF.

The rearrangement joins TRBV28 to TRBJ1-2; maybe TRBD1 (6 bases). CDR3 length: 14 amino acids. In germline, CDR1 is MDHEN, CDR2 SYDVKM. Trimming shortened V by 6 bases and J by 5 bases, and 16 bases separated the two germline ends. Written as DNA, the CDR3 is TGTGCCAGCAGGACAGGCAATTTCTGGTATGGCTACACCTTC. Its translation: CASRTGNFWYGYTF.

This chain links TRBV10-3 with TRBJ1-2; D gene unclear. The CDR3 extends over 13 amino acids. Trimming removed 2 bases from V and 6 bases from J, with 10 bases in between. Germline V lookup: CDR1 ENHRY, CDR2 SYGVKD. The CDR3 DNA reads TGTGCCATCAGTGAGGTGAGGAGGGATGGCTACACCTTC. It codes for CAISEVRRDGYTF.

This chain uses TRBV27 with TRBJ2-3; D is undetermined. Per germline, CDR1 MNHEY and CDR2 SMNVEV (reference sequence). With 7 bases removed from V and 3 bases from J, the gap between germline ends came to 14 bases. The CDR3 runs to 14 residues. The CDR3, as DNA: TGTGCCAGCAAAGGTATACGGGTTACAGATACGCAGTATTTT. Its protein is CASKGIRVTDTQYF.

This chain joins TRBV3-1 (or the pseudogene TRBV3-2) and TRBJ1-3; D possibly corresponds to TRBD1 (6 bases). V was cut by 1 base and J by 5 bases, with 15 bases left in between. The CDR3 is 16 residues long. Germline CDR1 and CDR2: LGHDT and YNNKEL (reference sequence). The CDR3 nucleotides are TGTGCCAGCAGCCAAGCCGCCGGGACAAGAAGAAACACCATATATTTT. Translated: CASSQAAGTRRNTIYF.

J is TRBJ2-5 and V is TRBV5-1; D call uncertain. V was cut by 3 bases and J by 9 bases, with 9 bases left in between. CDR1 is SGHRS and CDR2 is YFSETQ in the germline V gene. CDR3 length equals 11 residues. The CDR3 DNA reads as TGCGCCAGCAGCTCGAGCAGGTCCCAGTACTTC. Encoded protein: CASSSSRSQYF.